This T cell receptor beta chain derives from a study of TIL therapy for anti-PD-1-resistant metastatic lung cancer. Overall study findings and caveats: The baseline peripheral repertoire was partially replaced by infused TIL clonotypes that later decayed.

The immunoSEQ assay was v3. The table came from immunoSEQ multiplex PCR; TCRdb's copy has only in-frame clones and leaves some out. The data hold roughly 57,000 clones, with 70% to 90% observed a single time. Time point denoted: pre-treatment sample, taken before nivolumab and TIL therapy. Concerning this clone: Its specificity is unknown.

This sequence was found in a person aged 25-80 years with non-small cell lung cancer. Sequencing was performed on blood, taken at baseline.

CDR3 bases: TGTGCCAGCAGTCCCAGGGACCCCCTGAGGGCTTTCTTT. This encodes CASSPRDPLRAFF. The rearrangement joins TRBV27 to TRBJ1-1; D is perhaps TRBD1 (5 bases). V was shortened by 5 bases and J by 11 bases, with 18 bases between the two germline ends. Germline assignment: CDR1 MNHEY and CDR2 SMNVEV (reference sequence). This CDR3 is 13 amino acids long.